These 28 T cell receptor beta chains share one sample of origin, sequenced in a study of beta chain features in type 1 diabetes. The whole isolated RNA underwent reverse transcription, so sequencing captured expressed TCRB transcripts. The repertoire was sequenced with immunoSEQ multiplex PCR; TCRdb's copy has only in-frame clones and lacks some. The sample records approximately 300,000 clones, more than 9.5% being singletons. The sequenced sample was naive CD4+ T cells from blood. The receptors were sampled from a woman in her thirties in good health.

The genes are TRBV30 and TRBJ2-3; weak D call: TRBD2 (5 bases). V was trimmed by 0 bases and J by 0 bases, leaving 13 bases between them. The CDR3 totals 16 residues. Germline CDR1 is GTSNPN and CDR2 is SVGIG (reference sequence). CDR3 sequence (DNA): TGTGCCTGGAGTGTCGGAGGTTTTCCTAGCACAGATACGCAGTATTTT. Residues: CAWSVGGFPSTDTQYF. Full variable domain (rest looked up from reference TRBV30 and TRBJ2-3): SQTIHQWPATLVQPVGSPLSLECTVEGTSNPNLYWYRQAAGRGLQLLFYSVGIGQISSEVPQNLSASRPQDRQFILSSKKLLLSDSGFYLCAWSVGGFPSTDTQYFGPGTRLTVL.

The CDR3 bases are TGTGCCCAAACGGAGTCTGGAAACACCATATATTTT. Its translation: CAQTESGNTIYF. J is TRBJ1-3 and V is TRBV30; the D is unclear. This CDR3 region has 12 residues. Germline values: CDR1 GTSNPN, CDR2 SVGIG (reference sequence). The V and J ends lost 8 bases and 1 base respectively, with 9 bases between them.

This clone was observed a handful of times. The chain joins TRBV30 to TRBJ1-2, with 7 positions matching TRBD1. This CDR3 has 17 residues. V was pared by 5 bases and J by 5 bases, with 20 bases of the junction left unmatched. Germline V gene data show CDR1 as GTSNPN and CDR2 as SVGIG (reference sequence). The CDR3 spells CAWLYGGLDRAWYGYTF. CDR3 DNA: TGTGCCTGGTTATACGGCGGGCTAGACAGGGCCTGGTATGGCTACACCTTC.

Only a few counts were recorded for this clone. The chain carries TRBV30 and TRBJ2-1, with 11 bases lining up with TRBD1. Germline trimming cut 3 bases from V and 4 bases from J; bases unmatched to any gene: 2. This CDR3 comprises 14 residues. Per germline, CDR1 GTSNPN and CDR2 SVGIG (reference sequence). The DNA for the CDR3 is TGTGCCTGGAGGGACAGGGGGCGATACAATGAGCAGTTCTTC. Its translation is CAWRDRGRYNEQFF.

This clone was observed a handful of times. The same CDR3 is also encoded by other DNA sequences in this sample. This rearrangement joins TRBV29-1 to TRBJ1-5; D ambiguous. V was pared by 4 bases and J by 0 bases, with 4 bases between. The CDR3 is 12 amino acids. In germline, CDR1 is SQVTM, CDR2 ANQGSEA. The CDR3 bases are TGCAGCGTTGCAGGTAGCAATCAGCCCCAGCATTTT. Its translation: CSVAGSNQPQHF.

The chain couples TRBV28 to TRBJ2-5, with D perhaps matching TRBD2 (5 bases). This CDR3 contains 15 residues. The V and J ends lost 3 bases and 5 bases respectively, with 16 bases between them. Germline V lookup: CDR1 MDHEN, CDR2 SYDVKM. The chain's CDR3 is CASSLEAPYGETQYF. The DNA for the CDR3 is TGTGCCAGCAGTTTGGAGGCCCCTTATGGGGAGACCCAGTACTTC.

V is TRBV5-6 and J is TRBJ1-1; a weak D match, TRBD1 (5 bases). Trimming left V 0 bases short and J 3 bases short, with 18 bases between. The CDR3 is 17 residues long. Germline CDR1 and CDR2: SGHDT and YYEEEE. As DNA, the CDR3 is TGTGCCAGCAGCTTGGCGTCGCAGGGAGGTCTTCACACTGAAGCTTTCTTT. Its translation is CASSLASQGGLHTEAFF. Variable domain in full (rest from reference TRBV5-6 and TRBJ1-1): DAGVTQSPTHLIKTRGQQVTLRCSPKSGHDTVSWYQQALGQGPQFIFQYYEEEERQRGNFPDRFSGHQFPNYSSELNVNALLLGDSALYLCASSLASQGGLHTEAFFGQGTRLTVV.

This clone has a handful of counts. CDR3 sequence (DNA): TGTGCCATCAGCGGACTAGCGGGGGTCCAAGAGACCCAGTACTTC. Translated, it gives CAISGLAGVQETQYF. The V and J genes are TRBV28 and TRBJ2-5; 13 nucleotides agree with TRBD2. CDR3 length: 15 amino acids. V trimming: 10 bases; J trimming: 1 base; junction bases outside the gene matches: 6. Germline CDR1 reads MDHEN; CDR2 reads SYDVKM.

The V call is TRBV30, the J call TRBJ1-2; D remains unclear. The length of the CDR3 is 13 residues. V lost 0 bases to trimming and J lost 2 bases, with 7 bases between them. The germline gives CDR1 GTSNPN, CDR2 SVGIG (reference sequence). The CDR3 protein is CAWSVGQNYGYTF. Here the CDR3 DNA reads TGTGCCTGGAGTGTTGGGCAGAACTATGGCTACACCTTC. Variable domain in full (rest from reference TRBV30 and TRBJ1-2): SQTIHQWPATLVQPVGSPLSLECTVEGTSNPNLYWYRQAAGRGLQLLFYSVGIGQISSEVPQNLSASRPQDRQFILSSKKLLLSDSGFYLCAWSVGQNYGYTFGSGTRLTVV.

The chain has TRBV5-1 and TRBJ2-1, with TRBD2 matching 10 bases. Per germline, CDR1 SGHRS and CDR2 YFSETQ. The length of the CDR3 is 16 residues. With 4 bases clipped from V and 1 base from J, the junction kept 5 bases outside the gene matches. Here the CDR3 reads CASSITSGTSYNEQFF. CDR3 DNA: TGCGCCAGCAGCATCACTAGCGGGACGTCCTACAATGAGCAGTTCTTC.

This clone showed up just a few times. This CDR3 reads CASSRTGGSSYEQYF. The DNA for the CDR3 is TGTGCCAGCAGCCGGACAGGGGGAAGCTCCTACGAGCAGTACTTC. The chain uses TRBV9 and TRBJ2-7, with 10 bases fitting TRBD1. This CDR3 contains 15 residues. After removal of 4 bases from V and 0 bases from J, the junction contained 4 bases not matched to a gene. Germline V gives CDR1 SGDLS, CDR2 YYNGEE. Using reference TRBV9 and TRBJ2-7 for the parts outside the CDR3, the full variable domain is DSGVTQTPKHLITATGQRVTLRCSPRSGDLSVYWYQQSLDQGLQFLIQYYNGEERAKGNILERFSAQQFPDLHSELNLSSLELGDSALYFCASSRTGGSSYEQYFGPGTRLTVT.

The chain combines TRBV18 with TRBJ2-1; D might be TRBD2 (5 bases). From germline, CDR1 is KGHSH and CDR2 LQKENI. V was cut by 5 bases and J by 2 bases, with 10 bases left in between. This CDR3 contains 14 residues. The chain's CDR3 is CASSELVTYNEQFF. The CDR3 nucleotides read TGTGCCAGCTCAGAACTAGTAACCTACAATGAGCAGTTCTTC.

The CDR3 here is CAWDLQGARDGYTF. CDR3 DNA: TGTGCCTGGGACCTCCAGGGGGCTCGAGATGGCTACACCTTC. The chain links TRBV30 to TRBJ1-2, with 8 positions matching TRBD1. V lost 5 bases and J lost 6; bases outside the gene matches: 11. The CDR3 covers 14 residues. Germline V gene lookup returns CDR1 GTSNPN and CDR2 SVGIG (reference sequence).

This clone was counted between two and nine times. The rearrangement uses TRBV30 and TRBJ2-5; D is possibly TRBD1 (6 bases). The V end lost 4 bases, the J end lost 5 bases, and 11 bases lay between the germline ends. Germline V gene sequence: CDR1 GTSNPN, CDR2 SVGIG (reference sequence). This CDR3 spans 12 amino acids. In DNA, the CDR3 is TGTGCCTGGATGACGCAGGGGGAGACCCAGTACTTC. This sequence encodes CAWMTQGETQYF.

V usage is TRBV30 and J usage is TRBJ1-5; D gene unclear. CDR3 length: 16 amino acids. In germline, CDR1 is GTSNPN, CDR2 SVGIG (reference sequence). Trimming cost V 0 bases and J 0 bases, with 12 bases left between them. CDR3 bases: TGTGCCTGGAGTGTACTAGGGATCCATAGCAATCAGCCCCAGCATTTT. It yields the protein CAWSVLGIHSNQPQHF. The full variable domain, in which reference TRBV30 and TRBJ1-5 provide the parts outside the CDR3, is SQTIHQWPATLVQPVGSPLSLECTVEGTSNPNLYWYRQAAGRGLQLLFYSVGIGQISSEVPQNLSASRPQDRQFILSSKKLLLSDSGFYLCAWSVLGIHSNQPQHFGDGTRLSIL.

The rearrangement links TRBV29-1 to TRBJ1-3; D is ambiguous. V lost 3 bases and J 0 bases, leaving 6 bases between the germline ends. From germline, CDR1 is SQVTM and CDR2 ANQGSEA. The CDR3 runs 13 residues. The CDR3 is CSVEESSGNTIYF. As DNA, the CDR3 is TGCAGCGTTGAGGAGTCCTCTGGAAACACCATATATTTT.

This chain joins TRBV9 and TRBJ2-1; TRBD2 is a possible D gene (6 bases). The CDR3 is 15 residues long. Between the trimmed V and J ends, which lost 2 bases and 3 bases, there was a span of 12 bases. CDR1 and CDR2 from the germline V gene are SGDLS and YYNGEE. This CDR3 reads CASSVGTRNYNEQFF. The CDR3 bases are TGTGCCAGCAGCGTCGGGACTCGAAACTACAATGAGCAGTTCTTC.

This clone occurred a few times. CDR3 sequence (DNA): TGTGCCAGCAGCTTAACTGCGACTAGCGGGAGCTACGAGCAGTACTTC. Protein: CASSLTATSGSYEQYF. The chain couples TRBV7-3 to TRBJ2-7, with 12 bases identical to TRBD2. With V trimmed by 0 bases and J by 3 bases, 3 bases remained unmatched. The CDR3 covers 16 residues. CDR1 is SGHTA and CDR2 is FQGTGA in the germline V gene.

Worth noting for this clone: One junction end does not reproduce the germline sequence, and a read error may be involved. The rearrangement uses TRBV28 and TRBJ2-3; TRBD2 aligns across 9 bases. The CDR3 consists of 11 residues. The germline V gene encodes CDR1 MDHEN and CDR2 SYDVKM. DNA of the CDR3: TGTGCCAGCTACAGTGGCGGGAGGGCCTTGTTT. Residues: CASYSGGRALF.

This clone has a handful of counts. The gene calls are TRBV7-3 and TRBJ2-1; 9 bases line up with TRBD2. The germline CDR1 and CDR2 sequences are SGHTA and FQGTGA. Germline trimming cut 1 base from V and 10 bases from J; bases unmatched to any gene: 14. This CDR3 is built from 17 residues. The DNA of the CDR3 is TGTGCCAGCAGCTTAAGAGGCGCGGCTAGCGGGAAGGGGGAGCAGTTCTTC. Its translation: CASSLRGAASGKGEQFF.

This clone was counted a few times. V gene TRBV18 combines with J gene TRBJ1-1; TRBD1 matches 9 bases. The CDR3 extends over 15 amino acids. Per germline, CDR1 KGHSH and CDR2 LQKENI. Losses at the gene ends were 6 bases for V and 5 bases for J; bases not matched to a gene: 10. Here the CDR3 reads CASSQEQGAWTEAFF. The DNA for the CDR3 is TGTGCCAGCTCGCAGGAACAGGGGGCATGGACTGAAGCTTTCTTT.

The chain has TRBV6-6 and TRBJ1-1; D unresolved. Trimming stripped 5 bases from V and 7 bases from J, with 8 bases between. The CDR3 loop spans 11 amino acids. Germline CDR1 MNHNY, CDR2 SVGAGI (reference sequence). CDR3 loop: CASSPSREAFF. CDR3 nucleotides: TGTGCCAGCAGTCCCTCCCGTGAAGCTTTCTTT.

CDR3 loop: CASSLLGQGFDEQYF. For the CDR3, the DNA is TGTGCCAGCAGTTTACTCGGACAGGGGTTCGACGAGCAGTACTTC. The rearrangement links TRBV27 to TRBJ2-7; 9 bases align to TRBD1. The junction had 7 bases not matched to a gene; V was cut back by 2 bases and J by 5 bases. The CDR3 is 15 amino acids. CDR1 MNHEY and CDR2 SMNVEV come from the germline V gene (reference sequence).

This clone turned up a few times. The rearrangement uses TRBV30 and TRBJ1-2, with D maybe TRBD1 (5 bases). V was shortened by 0 bases and J by 0 bases, with 8 bases between the two germline ends. This CDR3 is 14 amino acids long. CDR1 is GTSNPN and CDR2 is SVGIG in the germline V gene (reference sequence). The CDR3 coding sequence is TGTGCCTGGAGTGTAGCAGGGACTAACTATGGCTACACCTTC. This encodes CAWSVAGTNYGYTF. Full variable domain (outside the CDR3, taken from reference TRBV30 and TRBJ1-2): SQTIHQWPATLVQPVGSPLSLECTVEGTSNPNLYWYRQAAGRGLQLLFYSVGIGQISSEVPQNLSASRPQDRQFILSSKKLLLSDSGFYLCAWSVAGTNYGYTFGSGTRLTVV.

This clone showed up many times. The genes are TRBV15 and TRBJ2-2, with 7 bases fitting TRBD1. Trimming at V came to 10 bases and at J to 2 bases, leaving 4 bases not matched to a gene. Germline V gene data show CDR1 as LNHNV and CDR2 as YYDKDF (reference sequence). This CDR3 has 13 residues. CDR3 nucleotide sequence: TGTGCCAACCGACAGGGCAACACCGGGGAGCTGTTTTTT. Encoded protein: CANRQGNTGELFF.

This sequence joins TRBV6-5 and TRBJ2-3; 14 nucleotides line up with TRBD2. Germline V lookup: CDR1 MNHEY, CDR2 SVGAGI. The CDR3 is 15 residues long. With 4 bases clipped from V and 10 bases from J, the junction kept 7 bases outside the gene matches. The CDR3 coding sequence is TGTGCCAGCAGTTCCTCCGGGACTAGCGGGGGCTCGCAGTATTTT. The encoded protein is CASSSSGTSGGSQYF.

This clone has just one count. V usage is TRBV6-4 and J usage is TRBJ2-3, with TRBD2 matching 7 bases. CDR1 is MRHNA and CDR2 is SNTAGT in the germline V gene. The junction had 7 bases not matched to a gene; V was cut back by 4 bases and J by 0 bases. The CDR3 consists of 16 residues. The CDR3 nucleotides read TGTGCCAGCAGTGCCTCGCGGGAGAGTAGCACAGATACGCAGTATTTT. Protein product: CASSASRESSTDTQYF.

This sequence joins TRBV19 and TRBJ2-3; D is unresolved. CDR3 length: 14 amino acids. V lost 1 base to trimming and J lost 6 bases, with 11 bases between them. Germline CDR1 and CDR2: LNHDA and SQIVND (reference sequence). The CDR3 loop is CASSIGVVRDTQYF. In nucleotides, the CDR3 is TGTGCCAGTAGTATAGGGGTGGTGCGGGATACGCAGTATTTT.